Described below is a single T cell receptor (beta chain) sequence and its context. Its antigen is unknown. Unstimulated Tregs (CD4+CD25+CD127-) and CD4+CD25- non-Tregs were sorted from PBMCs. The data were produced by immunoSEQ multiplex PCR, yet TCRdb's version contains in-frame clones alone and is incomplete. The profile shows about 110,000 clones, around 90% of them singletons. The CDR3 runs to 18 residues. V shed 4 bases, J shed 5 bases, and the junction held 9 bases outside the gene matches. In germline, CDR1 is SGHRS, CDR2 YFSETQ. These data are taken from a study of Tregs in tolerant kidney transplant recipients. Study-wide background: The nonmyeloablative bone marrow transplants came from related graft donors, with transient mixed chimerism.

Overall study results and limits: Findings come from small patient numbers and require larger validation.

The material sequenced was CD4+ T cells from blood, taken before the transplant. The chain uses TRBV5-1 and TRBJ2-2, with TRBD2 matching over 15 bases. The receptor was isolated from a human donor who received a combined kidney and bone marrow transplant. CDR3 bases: TGCGCCAGCAGCCCATGGACTAGCGGGAGGGCCGGGACCGGGGAGCTGTTTTTT. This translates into CASSPWTSGRAGTGELFF.